The clone carrying this T cell receptor beta chain was recorded many times. The antigen remains unidentified. Time point: sample taken at primary tumor resection. The donors, about 78 patients with untreated early-stage non-small cell lung cancer, provided the samples. The sample comes from a study of spatial heterogeneity in lung cancer. Overall study context: The average appearance count of each unique TCR and UMI combination in raw reads was more than 9.5.

All TCR cDNA molecules were individually tagged with a unique molecular identifier. TCRdb ran MiXCR on the 5' RACE reads and lists one entry per CDR3 protein. The sample shows approximately 22,000 distinct CDR3 sequences, 5.8% of them seen only once. Study-wide results and caveats: Resection saw ubiquitous expanded tumor TCRs appear in blood more than follow-up did.

V was cut by 2 bases and J by 7 bases, with 9 bases left in between. Germline CDR1 SGHVS, CDR2 FQNEAQ. The CDR3 totals 14 residues. The sequence was collected from a male donor with early-stage non-small cell lung cancer. The chain is built from TRBV7-8 and TRBJ1-6; tentatively, D is TRBD1 (6 bases). The material was PBMCs, obtained at surgery. In DNA, the CDR3 is TGTGCCAGCAGCTTAAGGCAGGGGAATTCACCCCTCCACTTT. This translates into CASSLRQGNSPLHF.